This T cell receptor (beta chain) is drawn from a study of blood T cell repertoires in COVID-19. Study at large: The analysed material was cDNA or gDNA that came from T cells, B-cell-depleted T cells, or PBMCs.

Under the authors' procedure: Reference gene primers were amplified, and this amplification served to estimate nucleated cell counts. The repertoire was sequenced with immunoSEQ multiplex PCR; TCRdb's copy has only in-frame clones and lacks some. The V and J calls and clone size were taken over from that table, and D and trimming were inferred from the DNA. The table shows some 220,000 clones, with 87% occurring only once. This CDR3 is built from 11 residues. Germline values: CDR1 DFQATT, CDR2 SNEGSKA (reference sequence). Between the trimmed V and J ends, which lost 3 bases and 2 bases, there was a span of 4 bases.

The V call is TRBV20-1, the J call TRBJ1-1; D not certain. Specimen: peripheral blood. The receptor's source is a woman aged 18-29 years who had recovered from COVID-19. The CDR3 DNA is TGCAGTGCTAGTGCTAACACTGAAGCTTTCTTT. It yields the protein CSASANTEAFF.